This TCR beta chain originates from a study of CD8 T cells in ankylosing spondylitis. The CDR3 spans 12 residues. Germline CDR1 SQVTM, CDR2 ANQGSEA. The V and J ends lost 0 bases and 2 bases respectively, with 5 bases between them. TCRdb re-called the 5' RACE reads through MiXCR, storing one row per CDR3 protein. The table lists around 180,000 distinct CDR3 sequences, over 10% of them singletons. Material for sequencing was blood, either unsorted or a sorted T cell fraction (not recorded which). The V and J genes are TRBV29-1 and TRBJ2-7; no reliable D call. The TCR originated in a female donor with ankylosing spondylitis or in good health (not recorded which). The CDR3 DNA is TGCAGCGTTGAAGATGGGCCCTACGAGCAGTACTTC. It is translated as CSVEDGPYEQYF.